Sequencing of this T cell receptor (beta chain) was carried out in a study of shared clonotypes between healthy human individuals. Terminally differentiated effector memory CD45RA+ cells were excluded by CCR7 positive selection of CD45RO-negative cells. The count of this clone is one. V was trimmed by 7 bases and J by 3 bases, leaving 16 bases between them. Germline V gives CDR1 LNHDA, CDR2 SQIVND (reference sequence). The CDR3 has 15 residues. Sequencing used immunoSEQ multiplex PCR; TCRdb keeps in-frame clones, though not all of them. Of about 820,000 clones in the sample, 92% are singletons; the top ten hold 24%.

The sample taken for sequencing was naive CD8+ T cells sorted from blood. This sequence was found in a man aged 30 to 39 in good health. The V and J genes are TRBV19 and TRBJ1-5, with D perhaps matching TRBD1 (6 bases). The CDR3 spells CASNVGHRINQPQHF. For the CDR3, the DNA is TGTGCCAGTAACGTGGGACACCGCATCAATCAGCCCCAGCATTTT.